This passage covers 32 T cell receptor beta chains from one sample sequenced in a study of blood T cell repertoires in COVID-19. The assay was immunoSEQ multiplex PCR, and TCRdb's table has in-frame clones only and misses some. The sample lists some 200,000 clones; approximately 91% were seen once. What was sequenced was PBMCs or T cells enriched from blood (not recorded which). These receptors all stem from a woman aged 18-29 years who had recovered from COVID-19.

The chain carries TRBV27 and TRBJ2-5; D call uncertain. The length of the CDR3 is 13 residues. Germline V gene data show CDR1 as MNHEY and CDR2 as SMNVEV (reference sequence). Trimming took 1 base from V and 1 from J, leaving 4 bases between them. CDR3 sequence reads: CASSLFRQETQYF. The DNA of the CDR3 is TGTGCCAGCAGTTTATTCCGCCAAGAGACCCAGTACTTC.

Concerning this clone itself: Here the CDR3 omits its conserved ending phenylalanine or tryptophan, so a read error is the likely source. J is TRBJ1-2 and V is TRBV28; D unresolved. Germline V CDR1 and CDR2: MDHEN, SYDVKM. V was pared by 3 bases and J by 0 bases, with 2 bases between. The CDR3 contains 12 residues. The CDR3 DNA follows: TGTGCCAGCAGTTTTTCTAACTATGGCTACACCCTC. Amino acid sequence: CASSFSNYGYTL.

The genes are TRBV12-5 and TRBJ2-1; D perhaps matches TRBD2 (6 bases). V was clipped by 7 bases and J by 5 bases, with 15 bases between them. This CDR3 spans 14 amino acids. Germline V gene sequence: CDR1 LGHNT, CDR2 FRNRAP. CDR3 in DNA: TGTGCTAGTGCCGACGGGAGTGTCCACAATGAGCAGTTCTTC. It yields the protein CASADGSVHNEQFF.

As DNA, the CDR3 is TGTGCCAGCAGTTACTCGGCGGGAGGTGCAGATACGCAGTATTTT. Its translation is CASSYSAGGADTQYF. This chain joins TRBV6-6 and TRBJ2-3; 8 positions agree with TRBD2. With 0 bases clipped from V and 4 bases from J, the junction kept 3 bases outside the gene matches. Germline V CDR1 and CDR2: MNHNY, SVGAGI (reference sequence). The CDR3 loop spans 15 amino acids.

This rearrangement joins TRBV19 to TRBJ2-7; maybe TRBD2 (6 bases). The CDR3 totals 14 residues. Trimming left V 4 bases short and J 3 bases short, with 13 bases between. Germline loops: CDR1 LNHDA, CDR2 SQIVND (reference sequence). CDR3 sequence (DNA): TGTGCCAGTAGTACGCGGGACGGAGACTACGAGCAGTACTTC. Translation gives CASSTRDGDYEQYF.

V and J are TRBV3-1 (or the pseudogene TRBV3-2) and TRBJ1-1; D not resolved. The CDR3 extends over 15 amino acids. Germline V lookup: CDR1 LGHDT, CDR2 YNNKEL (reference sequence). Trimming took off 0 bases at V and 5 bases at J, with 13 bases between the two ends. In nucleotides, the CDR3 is TGTGCCAGCAGCCAAGATATGAACCGGCGGACTGAAGCTTTCTTT. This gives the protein CASSQDMNRRTEAFF.

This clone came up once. The CDR3 sequence is CASSLAASGTETQYF. The CDR3 bases are TGTGCCAGCAGCTTAGCGGCTAGCGGGACGGAGACCCAGTACTTC. V is TRBV7-9 and J is TRBJ2-5, with TRBD2 matching over 9 bases. This CDR3 spans 15 amino acids. V shed 0 bases, J shed 5 bases, and the junction held 4 bases outside the gene matches. Germline values: CDR1 SEHNR, CDR2 FQNEAQ (reference sequence). Full variable domain (rest looked up from reference TRBV7-9 and TRBJ2-5): DTGVSQNPRHKITKRGQNVTFRCDPISEHNRLYWYRQTLGQGPEFLTYFQNEAQLEKSRLLSDRFSAERPKGSFSTLEIQRTEQGDSAMYLCASSLAASGTETQYFGPGTRLLVL.

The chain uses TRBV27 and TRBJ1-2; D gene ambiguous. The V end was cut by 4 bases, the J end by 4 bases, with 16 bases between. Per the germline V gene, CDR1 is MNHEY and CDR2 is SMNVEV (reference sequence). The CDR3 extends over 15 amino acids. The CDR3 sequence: CASSSNRASSYGYTF. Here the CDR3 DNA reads TGTGCCAGCAGTTCGAACAGAGCCTCCAGCTATGGCTACACCTTC.

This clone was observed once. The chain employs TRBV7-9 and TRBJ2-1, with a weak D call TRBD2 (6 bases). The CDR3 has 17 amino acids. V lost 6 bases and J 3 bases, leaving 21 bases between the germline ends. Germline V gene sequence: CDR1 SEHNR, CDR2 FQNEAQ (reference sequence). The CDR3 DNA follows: TGTGCCAGCAGTTCGACCTCCGGGACTCCTATCTACAATGAGCAGTTCTTC. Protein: CASSSTSGTPIYNEQFF.

The DNA for the CDR3 is TGTGCCAGCAGTTCGGGGACAGGGGATTCACCCCTCCACTTT. Amino acid sequence: CASSSGTGDSPLHF. The chain has TRBV28 and TRBJ1-6; TRBD1 matches 10 bases. V was pared by 4 bases and J by 8 bases, with 2 bases of the junction left unmatched. The CDR3 loop spans 14 amino acids. Germline V gene lookup returns CDR1 MDHEN and CDR2 SYDVKM.

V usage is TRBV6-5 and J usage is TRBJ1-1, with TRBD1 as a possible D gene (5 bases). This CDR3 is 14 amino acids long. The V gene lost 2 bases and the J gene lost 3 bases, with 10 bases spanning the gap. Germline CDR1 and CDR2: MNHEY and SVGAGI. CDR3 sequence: CASSYGAGYTEAFF. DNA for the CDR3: TGTGCCAGCAGTTACGGTGCAGGGTACACTGAAGCTTTCTTT.

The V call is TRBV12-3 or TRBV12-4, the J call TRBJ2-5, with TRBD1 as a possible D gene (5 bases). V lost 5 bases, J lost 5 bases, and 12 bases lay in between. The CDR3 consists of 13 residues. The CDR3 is CASSTTTVETQYF. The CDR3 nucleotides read TGTGCCAGCAGTACTACGACAGTGGAGACCCAGTACTTC.

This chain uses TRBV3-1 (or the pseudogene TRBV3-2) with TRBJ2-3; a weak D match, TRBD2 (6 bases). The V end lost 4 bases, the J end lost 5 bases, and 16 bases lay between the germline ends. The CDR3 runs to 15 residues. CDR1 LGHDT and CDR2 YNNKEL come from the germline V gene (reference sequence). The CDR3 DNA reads TGTGCCAGCAGCCGCTCAGGAGGGGCAGGAGATACGCAGTATTTT. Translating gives CASSRSGGAGDTQYF.

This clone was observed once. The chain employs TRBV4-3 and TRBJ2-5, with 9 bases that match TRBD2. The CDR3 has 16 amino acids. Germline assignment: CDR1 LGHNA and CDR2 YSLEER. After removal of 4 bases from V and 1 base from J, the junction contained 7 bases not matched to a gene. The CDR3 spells CASSRELAGLQETQYF. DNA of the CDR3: TGCGCCAGCAGCCGGGAACTAGCGGGCCTCCAAGAGACCCAGTACTTC.

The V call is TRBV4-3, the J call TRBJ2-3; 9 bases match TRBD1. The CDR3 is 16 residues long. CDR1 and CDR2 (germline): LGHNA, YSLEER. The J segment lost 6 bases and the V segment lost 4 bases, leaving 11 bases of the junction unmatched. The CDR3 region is CASSPYSGQGFDTQYF. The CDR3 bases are TGCGCCAGCAGCCCCTACTCCGGACAGGGGTTCGATACGCAGTATTTT.

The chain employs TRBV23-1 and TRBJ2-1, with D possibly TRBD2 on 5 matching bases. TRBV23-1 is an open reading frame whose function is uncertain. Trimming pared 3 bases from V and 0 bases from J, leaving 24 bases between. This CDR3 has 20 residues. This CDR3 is CASSQPVGFSVRGSYNEQFF. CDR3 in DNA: TGCGCCAGCAGTCAGCCGGTTGGGTTCTCCGTTCGGGGCTCCTACAATGAGCAGTTCTTC.

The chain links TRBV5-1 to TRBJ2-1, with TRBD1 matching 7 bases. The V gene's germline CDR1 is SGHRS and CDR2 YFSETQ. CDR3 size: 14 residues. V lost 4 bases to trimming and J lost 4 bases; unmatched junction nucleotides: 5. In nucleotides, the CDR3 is TGCGCCAGCAGCGTGGGACAGTTTTACAATGAGCAGTTCTTC. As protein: CASSVGQFYNEQFF.

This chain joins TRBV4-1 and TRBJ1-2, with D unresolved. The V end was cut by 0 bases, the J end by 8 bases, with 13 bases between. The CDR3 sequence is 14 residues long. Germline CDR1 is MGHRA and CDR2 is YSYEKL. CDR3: CASSQERPGDGYTF. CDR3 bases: TGCGCCAGCAGCCAAGAACGTCCGGGAGACGGCTACACCTTC.

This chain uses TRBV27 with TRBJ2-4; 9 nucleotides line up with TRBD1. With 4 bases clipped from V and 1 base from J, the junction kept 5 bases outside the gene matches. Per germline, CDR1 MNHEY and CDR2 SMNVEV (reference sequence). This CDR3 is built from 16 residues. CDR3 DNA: TGTGCCAGCAGTTCCACAGGGGGCGAGGCCAAAAACATTCAGTACTTC. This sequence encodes CASSSTGGEAKNIQYF.

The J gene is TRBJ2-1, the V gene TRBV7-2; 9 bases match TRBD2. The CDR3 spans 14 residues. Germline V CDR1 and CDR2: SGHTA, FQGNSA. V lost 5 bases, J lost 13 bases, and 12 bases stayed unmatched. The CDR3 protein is CASSQGSSGINQFF. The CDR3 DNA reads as TGTGCCAGCAGCCAGGGGTCTAGCGGGATTAACCAGTTCTTC.

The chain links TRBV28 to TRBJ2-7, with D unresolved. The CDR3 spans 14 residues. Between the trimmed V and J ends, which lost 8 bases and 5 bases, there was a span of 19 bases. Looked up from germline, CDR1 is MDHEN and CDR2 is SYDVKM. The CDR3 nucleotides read TGTGCCAGCCGCGGCTCTGTCAGTGGAGACGAGCAGTACTTC. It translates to CASRGSVSGDEQYF.

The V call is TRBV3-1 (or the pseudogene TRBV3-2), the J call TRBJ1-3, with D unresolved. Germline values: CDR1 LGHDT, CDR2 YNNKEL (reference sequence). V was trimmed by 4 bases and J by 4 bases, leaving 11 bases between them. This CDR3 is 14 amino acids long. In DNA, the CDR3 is TGTGCCAGCAGCCGGACTGAGTCCGGAAACACCATATATTTT. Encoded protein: CASSRTESGNTIYF.

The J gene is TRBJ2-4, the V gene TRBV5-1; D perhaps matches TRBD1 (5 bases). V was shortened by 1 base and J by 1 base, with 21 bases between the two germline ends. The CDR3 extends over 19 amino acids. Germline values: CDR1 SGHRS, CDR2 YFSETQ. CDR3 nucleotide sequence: TGCGCCAGCAGCTTGCCCGAAACGTTCGAGAAGGGGGCCAAAAACATTCAGTACTTC. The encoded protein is CASSLPETFEKGAKNIQYF. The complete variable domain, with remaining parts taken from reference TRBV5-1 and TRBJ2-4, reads KAGVTQTPRYLIKTRGQQVTLSCSPISGHRSVSWYQQTPGQGLQFLFEYFSETQRNKGNFPGRFSGRQFSNSRSEMNVSTLELGDSALYLCASSLPETFEKGAKNIQYFGAGTRLSVL.

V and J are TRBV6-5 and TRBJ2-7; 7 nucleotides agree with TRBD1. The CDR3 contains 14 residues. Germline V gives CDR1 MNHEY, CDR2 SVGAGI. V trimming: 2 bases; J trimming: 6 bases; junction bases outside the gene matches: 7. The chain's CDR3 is CASSYAGGVVEQYF. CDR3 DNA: TGTGCCAGCAGTTACGCAGGGGGAGTGGTCGAGCAGTACTTC.

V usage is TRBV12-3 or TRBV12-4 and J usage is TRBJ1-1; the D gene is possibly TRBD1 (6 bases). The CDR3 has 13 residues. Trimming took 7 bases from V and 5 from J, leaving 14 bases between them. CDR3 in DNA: TGTGCCAGCAATCGGGAGGGGGGAACTGAAGCTTTCTTT. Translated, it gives CASNREGGTEAFF.

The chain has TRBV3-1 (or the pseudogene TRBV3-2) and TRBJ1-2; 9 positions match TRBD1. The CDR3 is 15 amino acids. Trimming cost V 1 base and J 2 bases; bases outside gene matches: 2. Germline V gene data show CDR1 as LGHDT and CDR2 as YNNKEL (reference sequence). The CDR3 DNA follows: TGTGCCAGCAGCCAAGCGGACAGGGGAAACTATGGCTACACCTTC. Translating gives CASSQADRGNYGYTF.

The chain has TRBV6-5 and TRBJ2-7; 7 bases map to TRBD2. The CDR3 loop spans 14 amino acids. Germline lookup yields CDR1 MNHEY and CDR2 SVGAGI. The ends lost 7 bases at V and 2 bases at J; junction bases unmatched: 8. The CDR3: CASIASGNPYEQYF. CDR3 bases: TGTGCCAGCATTGCGAGCGGGAATCCCTACGAGCAGTACTTC.

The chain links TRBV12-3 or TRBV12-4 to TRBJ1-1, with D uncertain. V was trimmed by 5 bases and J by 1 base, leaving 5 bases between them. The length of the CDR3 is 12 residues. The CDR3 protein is CASSPQNTEAFF. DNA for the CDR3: TGTGCCAGCAGTCCCCAGAACACTGAAGCTTTCTTT.

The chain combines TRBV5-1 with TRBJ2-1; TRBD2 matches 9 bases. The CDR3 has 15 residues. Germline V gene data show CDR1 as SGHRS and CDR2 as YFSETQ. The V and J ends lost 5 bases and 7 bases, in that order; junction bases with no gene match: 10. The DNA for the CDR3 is TGCGCCAGCAGTCCCCCTAGCGGGATAGGGAATGAGCAGTTCTTC. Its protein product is CASSPPSGIGNEQFF.

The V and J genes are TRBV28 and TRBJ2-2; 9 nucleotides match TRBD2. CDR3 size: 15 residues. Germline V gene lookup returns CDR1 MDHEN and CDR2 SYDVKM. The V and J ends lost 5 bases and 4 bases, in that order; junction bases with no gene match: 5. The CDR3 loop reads CASSEETSGTGELFF. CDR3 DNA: TGTGCCAGCAGTGAGGAGACTAGCGGCACCGGGGAGCTGTTTTTT.

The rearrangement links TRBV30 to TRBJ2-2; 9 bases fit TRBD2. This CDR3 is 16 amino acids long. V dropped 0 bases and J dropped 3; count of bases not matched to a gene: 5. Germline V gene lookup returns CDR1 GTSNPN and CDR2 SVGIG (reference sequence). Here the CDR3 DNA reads TGTGCCTGGAGTGTAGTCGCTAGCGGGGACACCGGGGAGCTGTTTTTT. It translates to CAWSVVASGDTGELFF.

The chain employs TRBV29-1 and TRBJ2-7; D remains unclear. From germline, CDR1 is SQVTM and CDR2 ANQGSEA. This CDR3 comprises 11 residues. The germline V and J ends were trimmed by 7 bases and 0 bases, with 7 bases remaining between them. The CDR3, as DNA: TGCAGCGCCGAGGTCTCCTACGAGCAGTACTTC. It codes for CSAEVSYEQYF.